The rows below give T cell receptor beta chains drawn from one sample of a study of beta chain features in type 1 diabetes. Using immunoSEQ multiplex PCR, the repertoire was profiled, and TCRdb retains in-frame clones only, with some absent. The repertoire holds a few hundred thousand clones, with over 9.5% as singletons. Input material: naive CD4+ T cells from blood. Source of these receptors: a man between 18 and 35 years old in good health. Both conserved end residues are part of each CDR3. D genes are given only for firm matches. Where a row states a size, it is once, few, many or the class of an expanded clone; other rows omit it.

TRBV4-3	NA	TRBJ2-7	few	17	CASSQEVPGWLRYEQYF	TGCGCCAGCAGCCAAGAGGTCCCGGGGTGGCTAAGATACGAGCAGTACTTC
TRBV11-2	TRBD2	TRBJ2-7	NA	18	CASSLRIAGGPPRGEQYF	TGTGCCAGCAGCCTACGGATAGCGGGAGGGCCCCCTAGGGGCGAGCAGTACTTC
TRBV28	TRBD1	TRBJ1-1	once	13	CASRRQGQPEAFF	TGTGCCAGCAGGCGACAGGGGCAGCCTGAAGCTTTCTTT
TRBV6-5	NA	TRBJ1-5	NA	13	CASSFRSDQPQHF	TGTGCCAGCAGTTTCAGGTCTGATCAGCCCCAGCATTTT
TRBV5-6	NA	TRBJ2-1	NA	14	CASTQKWRYNEQFF	TGTGCCAGCACCCAAAAATGGAGGTACAATGAGCAGTTCTTC
TRBV6-5	TRBD1	TRBJ2-2	NA	15	CASSMTGRHTGELFF	TGTGCCAGCAGCATGACAGGGAGACACACCGGGGAGCTGTTTTTT
TRBV4-2	TRBD1	TRBJ2-7	few	15	CASSQHRGEAYEQYF	TGTGCCAGCAGCCAGCACAGGGGGGAAGCCTACGAGCAGTACTTC
TRBV6-6	NA	TRBJ2-7	NA	10	CASSYREQYF	TGTGCCAGCAGTTACCGGGAGCAGTACTTC
TRBV7-9	NA	TRBJ2-7	few	13	CASSLAGRDEQYF	TGTGCCAGCAGCTTAGCGGGCAGGGACGAGCAGTACTTC
TRBV5-1	TRBD1	TRBJ2-7	few	15	CASSTGTGRVHEQYF	TGCGCCAGCAGCACCGGGACAGGGAGAGTCCACGAGCAGTACTTC
TRBV4-1	TRBD1	TRBJ1-2	NA	16	CASSQGPRDRDYGYTF	TGCGCCAGCAGCCAAGGGCCCCGGGACAGGGACTATGGCTACACCTTC